The rows below give T cell receptor beta chains drawn from one sample of a study of T cells of healthy individuals. Via MiXCR, TCRdb re-called the 5' RACE reads, giving one row per CDR3 protein. The sample consists of tens of thousands of distinct CDR3 sequences, about 4.8% of them appearing once. These receptors originate from a female donor in good health. CDR3s include the opening cysteine and the closing phenylalanine or tryptophan. The D gene is left open where the match is weak. Size tells how often a clone was seen (once, few, many) or the class of an expanded clone, and some rows leave it out.

TRBD2,many,TRBV20-1,TRBJ2-1,TGCAGTGCTAGACGTCCTAGCGGCTCCTACAATGAGCAGTTCTTC,CSARRPSGSYNEQFF
TRBD2,many,TRBV29-1,TRBJ2-1,TGCAGCGTTGATGGGCGCCTAGCGGGAGTTAATGAGCAGTTCTTC,CSVDGRLAGVNEQFF
TRBD2,.,TRBV3-1,TRBJ2-1,TGTGCCAGCAGCCCACGACCCCGGGGGGTGAACAATGAGCAGTTCTTC,CASSPRPRGVNNEQFF
.,few,TRBV20-1,TRBJ2-3,TGCAGTGCTAGTGCCGAGGGTAGCACAGATACGCAGTATTTT,CSASAEGSTDTQYF
.,few,TRBV18,TRBJ1-1,TGTGCCAGCTCACCCCGGGACACTGAAGCTTTCTTT,CASSPRDTEAFF
TRBD1,many,TRBV10-2,TRBJ2-7,TGCGCCAGCAGGGCGGTGGGGGACAGGAGCCTCTACGAGCAGTACTTC,CASRAVGDRSLYEQYF
.,.,TRBV2,TRBJ2-1,TGTGCCAGCAGTGAAACGATGGACCCGGACCGGGGTGAGCAGTTCTTC,CASSETMDPDRGEQFF
.,many,TRBV27,TRBJ2-5,TGTGCCAGCAGTTTATCGGGGGCTAGCGGAGAGCGAGGGACCCAGTACTTC,CASSLSGASGERGTQYF
.,many,TRBV20-1,TRBJ2-3,TGCAGTGCTAGAGGGAGCGATACGCAGTATTTT,CSARGSDTQYF
.,many,TRBV29-1,TRBJ2-7,TGCAGCGTTGGGGCCCGACAGAATACCTACGAGCAGTACTTC,CSVGARQNTYEQYF
.,.,TRBV20-1,TRBJ1-3,TGCAGTGCTCCCGACAAGACTGGAAACACCATATATTTT,CSAPDKTGNTIYF
TRBD2,many,TRBV7-9,TRBJ2-7,TGTGCCAGCAGCACCACTAGCGGGGTTACCTACGAGCAGTACTTC,CASSTTSGVTYEQYF
.,few,TRBV28,TRBJ1-1,TGTGCCAGCAGTGAGAGGGGGGCGCATACTTTCTTT,CASSERGAHTFF
.,many,TRBV7-9,TRBJ2-1,TGTGCCAGCAGCCATGGACAGTACAATGAGCAGTTCTTC,CASSHGQYNEQFF
.,few,TRBV29-1,TRBJ1-1,TGCAGCGCACTGGGACGCCGCTCGGACACTGAAGCTTTCTTT,CSALGRRSDTEAFF
.,.,TRBV21-1,TRBJ2-3,TGTGCCAGCGTTCGTCAGGGATTCAGAACCCGCACAGATACGCAGTATTTT,CASVRQGFRTRTDTQYF
.,many,TRBV7-9,TRBJ1-2,TGTGCCAGCAGCCGGAGAGATAAGGAATCCTTCTATGGCTACACCTTC,CASSRRDKESFYGYTF
.,many,TRBV2,TRBJ2-3,TGTGCCAGCAGTGTACGGAGCACAGATACGCAGTATTTT,CASSVRSTDTQYF
.,.,TRBV29-1,TRBJ1-5,TGCAGCGTTGCGCAGGGAGTCAATCAGCCCCAGCATTTT,CSVAQGVNQPQHF
.,many,TRBV13,TRBJ2-2,TGTGCCAGCAGTTATAGCGAACGGGAGCACGGGGAGCTGTTTTTT,CASSYSEREHGELFF
.,many,TRBV30,TRBJ1-3,TGTGCCTGGAGTGTACTCCCCTTCTCTGGAAACACCATATATTTT,CAWSVLPFSGNTIYF
.,few,TRBV27,TRBJ1-2,TGTGCCAGCAGTTTTCAGTCATCTAACTATGGCTACACCTTC,CASSFQSSNYGYTF
.,many,TRBV18,TRBJ1-1,TGTGCCAGCTCACCTGGGACGGCGAACACTGAAGCTTTCTTT,CASSPGTANTEAFF
.,few,TRBV2,TRBJ2-7,TGTGCCAGCAGCGCGACATGGCCCAATTCCTACGAGCAGTACTTC,CASSATWPNSYEQYF
TRBD1,many,TRBV5-5,TRBJ2-6,TGTGCCAGCAGCTTGTTCGGGACAGGGGGACTGGCTGGGGCCAACGTCCTGACTTTC,CASSLFGTGGLAGANVLTF
TRBD1,many,TRBV27,TRBJ2-3,TGTGCCAGCCGACTGACCAGGGGGTCCACAGATACGCAGTATTTT,CASRLTRGSTDTQYF
TRBD1,.,TRBV18,TRBJ2-7,TGTGCCAGCTCCCAAGGGACAGGTCCTTACGAGCAGTACTTC,CASSQGTGPYEQYF
TRBD2,many,TRBV7-2,TRBJ2-7,TGTGCCAGCAGCTTAGAAGGAGCGGGAGGTAGAGAGCAGTACTTC,CASSLEGAGGREQYF
TRBD1,many,TRBV28,TRBJ2-1,TGTGCCAGCAGTTCGGACAGGGGTTCCTACAATGAGCAGTTCTTC,CASSSDRGSYNEQFF
TRBD1,few,TRBV7-9,TRBJ1-2,TGTGCCAGCAGCTCCGCGATGGGACAGAACTATGGCTACACCTTC,CASSSAMGQNYGYTF
.,few,TRBV5-1,TRBJ2-5,TGCGCCAGCAGCTTGATGGCAGGCTACCAAGAGACCCAGTACTTC,CASSLMAGYQETQYF